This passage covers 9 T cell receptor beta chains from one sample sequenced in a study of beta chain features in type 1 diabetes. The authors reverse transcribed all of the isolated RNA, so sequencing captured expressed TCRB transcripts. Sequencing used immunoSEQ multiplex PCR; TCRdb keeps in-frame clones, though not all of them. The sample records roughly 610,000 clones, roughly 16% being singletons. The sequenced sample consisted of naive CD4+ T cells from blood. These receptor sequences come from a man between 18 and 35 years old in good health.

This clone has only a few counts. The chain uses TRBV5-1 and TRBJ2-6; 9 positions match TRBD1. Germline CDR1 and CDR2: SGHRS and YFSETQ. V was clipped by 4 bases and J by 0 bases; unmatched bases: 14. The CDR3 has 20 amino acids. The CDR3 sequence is CASSGGPGTGLFSGANVLTF. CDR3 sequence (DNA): TGCGCCAGCAGCGGCGGTCCTGGGACAGGGCTTTTCTCTGGGGCCAACGTCCTGACTTTC.

For the CDR3, the DNA is TGTGCCAGCAGCTTAGTAAACCTAGCGGGACAAGAGCAGTACTTC. Amino acids: CASSLVNLAGQEQYF. The chain carries TRBV7-2 and TRBJ2-7, with 9 bases fitting TRBD2. The length of the CDR3 is 15 residues. Per germline, CDR1 SGHTA and CDR2 FQGNSA. V was clipped by 1 base and J by 7 bases; unmatched bases: 8.

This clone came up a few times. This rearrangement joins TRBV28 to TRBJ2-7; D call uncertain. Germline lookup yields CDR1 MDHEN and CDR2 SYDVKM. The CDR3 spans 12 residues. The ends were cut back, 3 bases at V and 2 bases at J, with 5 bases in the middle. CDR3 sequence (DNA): TGTGCCAGCAGTTTCAGCCCCTACGAGCAGTACTTC. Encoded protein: CASSFSPYEQYF.

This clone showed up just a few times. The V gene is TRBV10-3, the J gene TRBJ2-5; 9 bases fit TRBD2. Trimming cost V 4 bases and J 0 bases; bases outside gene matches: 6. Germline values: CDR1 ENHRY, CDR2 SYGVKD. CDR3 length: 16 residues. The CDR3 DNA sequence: TGTGCCATCAGTGGTTCGACTAGCGGCAACCAAGAGACCCAGTACTTC. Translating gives CAISGSTSGNQETQYF.

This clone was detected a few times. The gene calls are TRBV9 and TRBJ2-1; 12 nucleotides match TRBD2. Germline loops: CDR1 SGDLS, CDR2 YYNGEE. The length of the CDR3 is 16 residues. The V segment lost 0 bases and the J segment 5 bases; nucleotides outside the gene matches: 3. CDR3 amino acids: CASSVGGLAGNNEQFF. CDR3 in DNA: TGTGCCAGCAGCGTAGGAGGACTAGCGGGAAACAATGAGCAGTTCTTC.

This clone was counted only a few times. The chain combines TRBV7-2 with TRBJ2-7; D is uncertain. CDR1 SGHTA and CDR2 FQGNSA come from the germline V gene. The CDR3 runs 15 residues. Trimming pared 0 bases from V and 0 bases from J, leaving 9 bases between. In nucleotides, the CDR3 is TGTGCCAGCAGCTTAGCGCTCCGCAGCTCCTACGAGCAGTACTTC. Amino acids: CASSLALRSSYEQYF.

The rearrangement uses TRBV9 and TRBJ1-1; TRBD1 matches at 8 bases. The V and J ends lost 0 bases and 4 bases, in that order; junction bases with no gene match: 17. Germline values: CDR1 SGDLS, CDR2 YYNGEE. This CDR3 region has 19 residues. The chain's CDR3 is CASSVGALGRGRVGTEAFF. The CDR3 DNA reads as TGTGCCAGCAGCGTAGGGGCCCTGGGCAGGGGGCGCGTTGGCACTGAAGCTTTCTTT.

The CDR3 DNA reads TGTGCCAGCAGCTTAGTTAGGGACACCCTTGCCCACTCTGGAAACACCATATATTTT. Its translation: CASSLVRDTLAHSGNTIYF. The chain has TRBV7-2 and TRBJ1-3; a weak D match, TRBD1 (6 bases). The CDR3 length is 19 residues. Germline lookup yields CDR1 SGHTA and CDR2 FQGNSA. V was cut by 1 base and J by 0 bases, with 19 bases left in between.

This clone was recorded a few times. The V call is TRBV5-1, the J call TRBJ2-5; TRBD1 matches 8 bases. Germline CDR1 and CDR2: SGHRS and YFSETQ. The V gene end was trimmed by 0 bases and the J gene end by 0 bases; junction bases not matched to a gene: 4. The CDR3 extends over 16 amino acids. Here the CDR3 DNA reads TGCGCCAGCAGCTTGGGACAGGGACAGGACCAAGAGACCCAGTACTTC. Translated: CASSLGQGQDQETQYF.